Reported below is one T cell receptor beta chain. Its cognate antigen is unknown. Assay used: immunoSEQ multiplex PCR; TCRdb lists only in-frame clones, some missing. The sample records 40,000 or so clones, around 90% being singletons. V was clipped by 1 base and J by 1 base, with 10 bases between them. CDR1 SEHNR and CDR2 FQNEAQ come from the germline V gene (reference sequence). The CDR3 runs to 15 residues. The starting material, graft tissue, was processed to release intraepithelial and lamina propria lymphocytes. These data are taken from a study of graft-versus-host responses after intestinal transplantation. Study overall: Following induction with anti-thymocyte globulin, all recipients were given tacrolimus and steroids for about 3 years. General study findings and limits: Analysis identified GvH clones in recipient marrow, with some appearing first in ileum or blood. Graft-versus-host to host-versus-graft clonal ratios in allografts were high in patients with graft-donor T cell macrochimerism.

The specimen was ileum tissue, collected about 28 weeks after intestinal transplant. The clonotype originates from a human patient who received an intestinal transplant, so some T cells may come from the graft donor. The chain couples TRBV7-9 to TRBJ1-1; D gene ambiguous. CDR3 sequence: CASSLGGDPNTEAFF. In nucleotides, the CDR3 is TGTGCCAGCAGCTTAGGGGGAGACCCGAACACTGAAGCTTTCTTT.